This TCR beta chain was captured in a study of OX40 agonist ivuxolimab in advanced cancers. Regarding the research as a whole: Ivuxolimab, which targeted the costimulatory receptor OX40 (CD134), was an agonistic, fully human IgG2 monoclonal antibody. Peripheral TCRbeta sequencing aimed to test whether ivuxolimab altered TCR sequence diversity and caused clonal T-cell expansion. In the dose-escalation cohort, approximately 82% of patients were male, and the mean age was roughly 60 years with a range of roughly 23 to 79. Of the approximately 53 patients in dose escalation, about 20 had hepatocellular carcinoma, approximately 15 had melanoma, 9 had renal cell carcinoma and 9 had head and neck cancer. Three dose-escalation patients achieved partial responses, one with hepatocellular carcinoma and two with cutaneous melanoma. The paper covers the monotherapy dose-escalation part of the phase I ivuxolimab trial, which included N ≈ 50 patients. Intravenous ivuxolimab was administered to patients every 2 weeks at six dose levels: 0.01, 0.1, 0.3, 1.5, 3 and 10 mg/kg. Patients were allowed to have had prior anti-PD-1, anti-PD-L1 or anti-CTLA-4 therapy, and approximately 40% of the dose-escalation patients had been treated with checkpoint inhibitors.

Genomic DNA was extracted from sorted cells for sequencing of the TCRbeta CDR3 region. TCRbeta CDR3 regions were sequenced using the immunoSEQ Assay. This immuneACCESS table, as held by TCRdb, lists in-frame sequences with V and J called but not all clones. Of the missing ones, under half trace to an unresolved V gene in checked studies; the others have no known cause. Across this sample there are roughly 110,000 clones, with approximately 90% seen only once. Jointly, the top ten make up 0.48% of the sample. The trial excluded patients who had a history of autoimmune disease or were on systemic immunosuppression. Peripheral blood for TCR sequencing was collected from all dose cohorts at baseline, on cycle 4 day 1, and on cycle 7 day 1. Samples were obtained from an open-label, multicenter, first-in-human phase I dose-escalation trial of ivuxolimab. The trial enrolled adults with locally advanced or metastatic head and neck squamous cell, hepatocellular, melanoma or renal cell carcinoma. CD4+ and CD8+ T cells were sorted separately from peripheral blood before TCR sequencing.

Summary of the overall study and its limitations: After ivuxolimab, more expanded clones were found on average in CD8+ T cells than in CD4+ T cells. Low levels of normalized T-cell clonal expansion were also seen in some patients who did not respond. Antigen specificity was not determined for the clonally expanded peripheral T cells. At doses from 0.1 to 3.0 mg/kg, clonal expansion was seen in both CD4+ and CD8+ blood T cells between baseline and week 6. In the 0.1-3.0 mg/kg groups, partial responders were among the patients with the lowest normalized peripheral clonal expansion, particularly in CD8+ T cells.

This clone was seen only a few times. What antigen it recognizes has not been identified. Base qualities are not recorded, but no much larger clone differs from it by a single base. Specimen: CD4+ or CD8+ T cells sorted from blood, collected in a trial of the OX40 agonist ivuxolimab. The receptor was isolated from an adult with an advanced solid tumor such as melanoma, head and neck, liver or kidney cancer.

The nucleotides are TGTGCCAGCAGCCCGACATCGAACAATGAGCAGTTCTTC. Its protein product is CASSPTSNNEQFF. The chain is made from TRBV7-9 and TRBJ2-1, with no confidently assigned D gene. V is cut by 5 bases and J by 5 bases, and the space between the germline ends is 10 bases. The CDR3 runs 13 amino acids, cysteine and phenylalanine included. The sequence is cut down to CDR3 DNA, 39 bases in frame from base 1. Based on the germline V gene (reference sequence), the CDR1 and CDR2 sequences are SEHNR and FQNEAQ.